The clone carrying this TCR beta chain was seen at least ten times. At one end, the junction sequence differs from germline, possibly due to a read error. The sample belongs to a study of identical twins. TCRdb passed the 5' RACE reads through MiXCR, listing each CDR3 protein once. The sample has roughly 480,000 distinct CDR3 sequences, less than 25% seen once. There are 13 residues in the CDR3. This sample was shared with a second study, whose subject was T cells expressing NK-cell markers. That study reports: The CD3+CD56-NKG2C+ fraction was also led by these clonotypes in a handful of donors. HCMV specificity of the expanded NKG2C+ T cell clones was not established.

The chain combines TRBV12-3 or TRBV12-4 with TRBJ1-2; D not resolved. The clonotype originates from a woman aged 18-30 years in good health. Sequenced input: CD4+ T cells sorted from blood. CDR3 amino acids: CASSLAGSYGYTF. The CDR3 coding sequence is TGCGCCAGCAGCTTGGCCGGCAGCTATGGCTACACCTTC.